The next 18 T cell receptor beta chains were all read from a single sample in a study of T-cell memory formation after mild COVID-19. TCRdb re-called the 5' RACE reads with MiXCR, one entry per CDR3 protein. The sample carries fewer than 300,000 distinct CDR3 sequences, over 15% recorded once. The sequencing sample was made of PBMCs or a T cell subset sorted from them (not recorded which). Receptors were obtained from a man aged 18 to 29 who had mild COVID-19 (a few samples of this study predate the infection). Cell type and time point are not known.

CDR3 DNA sequence: TGCAGTGCTCGAGGCGGTACCTACGAGCAGTACGTC. This gives the protein CSARGGTYEQYV. The genes are TRBV20-1 and TRBJ2-7; D unresolved. V lost 5 bases and J lost 2, with 10 bases in between. The CDR3 covers 12 residues. CDR1 is DFQATT, CDR2 SNEGSKA, per germline (reference sequence).

This sequence joins TRBV7-2 and TRBJ2-7; the match to TRBD2 covers 14 bases. The CDR3 consists of 15 residues. Germline lookup yields CDR1 SGHTA and CDR2 FQGNSA. The ends lost 6 bases at V and 3 bases at J; junction bases unmatched: 4. CDR3 sequence: CASSRTSGGNYEQYF. The DNA for the CDR3 is TGTGCCAGCAGTCGGACTAGCGGGGGGAACTACGAGCAGTACTTC.

This chain uses TRBV7-9 with TRBJ1-1; D is unclear. This CDR3 is 17 amino acids long. V lost 2 bases and J lost 0, with 16 bases in between. Germline V gene data show CDR1 as SEHNR and CDR2 as FQNEAQ (reference sequence). The CDR3 region is CASSLNPSSRLNTEAFF. The CDR3 coding sequence is TGTGCCAGCAGCTTAAACCCCTCCAGCCGATTGAACACTGAAGCTTTCTTT. Looking up the rest from reference TRBV7-9 and TRBJ1-1 gives the full variable domain: DTGVSQNPRHKITKRGQNVTFRCDPISEHNRLYWYRQTLGQGPEFLTYFQNEAQLEKSRLLSDRFSAERPKGSFSTLEIQRTEQGDSAMYLCASSLNPSSRLNTEAFFGQGTRLTVV.

This clonotype turned up a few times. The chain joins TRBV12-3 or TRBV12-4 to TRBJ1-5; D possibly corresponds to TRBD1 (5 bases). This CDR3 has 15 residues. V shed 7 bases and J shed 0 bases, with 13 bases lying between them. The CDR3 DNA reads TGTGCCAGCAAGCCCCAGGGTGGTAGCAATCAGCCCCAGCATTTT. It codes for CASKPQGGSNQPQHF.

There are a few counts of this clonotype. The V call is TRBV4-1, the J call TRBJ2-7; 12 positions agree with TRBD2. The CDR3 has 17 amino acids. Germline CDR1 reads MGHRA; CDR2 reads YSYEKL. With V trimmed by 0 bases and J by 4 bases, 7 bases remained unmatched. DNA for the CDR3: TGCGCCAGCAGCCAAGAACTTACCGGGACTAGCGGGTACGAGCAGTACGTC. It codes for CASSQELTGTSGYEQYV.

This clonotype was counted between two and nine times. This rearrangement joins TRBV27 to TRBJ1-1, with D perhaps TRBD1 (5 bases). Trimming removed 5 bases from V and 5 bases from J, with 18 bases in between. The CDR3 consists of 15 residues. CDR1 and CDR2 (germline): MNHEY, SMNVEV (reference sequence). CDR3 nucleotide sequence: TGTGCCAGCAGTCCCGGGGCAGGGATAAGGACTGAAGCTTTCTTT. Translated, it gives CASSPGAGIRTEAFF.

The J gene is TRBJ2-7, the V gene TRBV18, with D perhaps given as TRBD1 or TRBD2 (5 bases each). V was clipped by 5 bases and J by 0 bases, with 17 bases between them. From germline, CDR1 is KGHSH and CDR2 LQKENI. This CDR3 contains 16 residues. The chain's CDR3 is CASSTQPTGASYEQYF. DNA for the CDR3: TGTGCCAGCTCAACTCAACCAACCGGGGCCTCCTACGAGCAGTACTTC.

The chain combines TRBV7-9 with TRBJ2-1; the D gene is possibly TRBD1 (6 bases). Trimming stripped 3 bases from V and 4 bases from J, with 19 bases between. Germline V gene data show CDR1 as SEHNR and CDR2 as FQNEAQ (reference sequence). This CDR3 has 17 amino acids. Written as DNA, the CDR3 is TGTGCCAGCAGCTTTCTCCTAAGACAGGTCATTTACAATGAGCAGTTCTTC. Translation gives CASSFLLRQVIYNEQFF. Filled out from reference TRBV7-9 and TRBJ2-1, the complete variable domain reads DTGVSQNPRHKITKRGQNVTFRCDPISEHNRLYWYRQTLGQGPEFLTYFQNEAQLEKSRLLSDRFSAERPKGSFSTLEIQRTEQGDSAMYLCASSFLLRQVIYNEQFFGPGTRLTVL.

This clonotype has at least ten counts. The gene calls are TRBV15 and TRBJ2-1; the D gene is possibly TRBD2 (7 bases). The CDR3 consists of 15 residues. Germline V gene data show CDR1 as LNHNV and CDR2 as YYDKDF (reference sequence). Trimming removed 2 bases from V and 7 bases from J, with 15 bases in between. CDR3 DNA: TGTGCCACCAGCAGATCCAATAGGGGGGGGAATGAGCAGTTCTTC. Its translation is CATSRSNRGGNEQFF.

The chain has TRBV6-2 or TRBV6-3 and TRBJ1-6, with D unresolved. V gave up 4 bases and J gave up 4 bases, with 17 bases separating them. The CDR3 runs 17 residues. CDR1 is MNHEY, CDR2 SVGEGT, per germline. CDR3 region: CASSLNSDHFYNSPLHF. The CDR3 coding sequence is TGTGCCAGCAGTTTGAACAGCGACCACTTTTATAATTCACCCCTCCACTTT.

Ten or more counts support this clonotype. The chain uses TRBV7-8 and TRBJ1-5, with D perhaps matching TRBD1 (6 bases). V gave up 5 bases and J gave up 0 bases, with 14 bases separating them. Per germline, CDR1 SGHVS and CDR2 FQNEAQ. The CDR3 sequence is 16 residues long. The CDR3 loop is CASSPRWGASNQPQHF. In DNA form, the CDR3 reads TGTGCCAGCAGCCCGAGGTGGGGGGCTAGCAATCAGCCCCAGCATTTT.

This clonotype was seen more than once but under ten times. The chain links TRBV6-5 to TRBJ1-1; no definite D call. Germline CDR1 MNHEY, CDR2 SVGAGI. The CDR3 totals 13 residues. V gave up 2 bases and J gave up 6 bases, with 10 bases separating them. CDR3 sequence reads: CASSYGGIAEAFF. The CDR3 DNA is TGTGCCAGCAGTTACGGCGGGATCGCTGAAGCTTTCTTT.

A single count supports this clonotype. The J gene is TRBJ1-2, the V gene TRBV12-3 or TRBV12-4; no definite D call. This CDR3 is 16 amino acids long. Trimming shortened V by 1 base and J by 2 bases, and 14 bases separated the two germline ends. The CDR3: CASSLGGSLGNYGYTF. CDR3 in DNA: TGTGCCAGCAGTTTAGGTGGTAGCTTGGGGAACTATGGCTACACCTTC.

The chain employs TRBV11-3 and TRBJ2-5; D uncertain. Trimming shortened V by 5 bases and J by 8 bases, and 15 bases separated the two germline ends. The CDR3 covers 13 residues. Germline V gene lookup returns CDR1 SGHNT and CDR2 YENEEA. CDR3 nucleotide sequence: TGTGCCAGCAGCACCGGGCCCGCCGGAACCCAGTACTTC. This sequence encodes CASSTGPAGTQYF.

The chain is built from TRBV7-9 and TRBJ1-2, with D possibly being TRBD1 (6 bases). This CDR3 spans 14 amino acids. CDR1 SEHNR and CDR2 FQNEAQ come from the germline V gene (reference sequence). Trimming took off 5 bases at V and 4 bases at J, with 14 bases between the two ends. CDR3 DNA sequence: TGTGCCAGCAGCGCAGGGGCGCAATTCTATGGCTACACCTTC. This encodes CASSAGAQFYGYTF.

This clonotype has just a few counts. This rearrangement joins TRBV4-1 to TRBJ2-1, with D perhaps TRBD2 (5 bases). Germline values: CDR1 MGHRA, CDR2 YSYEKL. Trimming removed 1 base from V and 6 bases from J, with 10 bases in between. CDR3 size: 14 residues. DNA for the CDR3: TGCGCCAGCAGCCAAGGCCTCCGGGGCAATGAGCAGTTCTTC. The encoded protein is CASSQGLRGNEQFF.

This clonotype was observed a handful of times. The chain carries TRBV7-8 and TRBJ2-3; D might be TRBD2 (6 bases). Germline V gives CDR1 SGHVS, CDR2 FQNEAQ. Trimming cost V 4 bases and J 2 bases, with 10 bases left between them. The CDR3 is 14 residues long. The CDR3 nucleotides read TGTGCCAGCAGCTCCCGGGGGTTCACAGATACGCAGTATTTT. Translating it yields CASSSRGFTDTQYF.

This clonotype was observed a few times. The rearrangement links TRBV6-1 to TRBJ1-4; D is perhaps TRBD1 (5 bases). V was shortened by 8 bases and J by 3 bases, with 19 bases between the two germline ends. CDR1 MNHNS and CDR2 SASEGT come from the germline V gene. This CDR3 is 16 amino acids long. CDR3 sequence: CASLFGRAAANEKLFF. In DNA form, the CDR3 reads TGTGCCAGCCTTTTCGGCAGGGCGGCGGCTAATGAAAAACTGTTTTTT.